These T cell receptor beta chains were read from a single sample in a study of shared clonotypes between healthy human individuals. The repertoire was sequenced with immunoSEQ multiplex PCR; TCRdb's copy has only in-frame clones and lacks some. The repertoire includes 800,000 to 1,200,000 clones, about four fifths of them detected once, and approximately 0.52% sits in the top ten. Sequencing was carried out using memory CD4+ T cells from PBMCs. These receptor sequences come from a young man in good health. Some clones in this sample may be carry-over from other donors' samples. Both conserved end residues are part of each CDR3. A D gene is named only where the DNA matches it firmly. Clone size is shown for a subset of rows, as once, few, many or a class of expanded clone.

clone size	D gene	V gene	J gene	CDR3 DNA	CDR3 protein
NA	TRBD1	TRBV2	TRBJ1-5	TGTGCCAGCCGAACAGGGGGCGAAGTCAATCAGCCCCAGCATTTT	CASRTGGEVNQPQHF
NA	NA	TRBV7-2	TRBJ2-3	TGTGCCAGCAGCATCGGGACATTCACAGATACGCAGTATTTT	CASSIGTFTDTQYF
NA	NA	TRBV5-1	TRBJ2-3	TGCGCCAGCAGCCGCGAGACGGTCACAGATACGCAGTATTTT	CASSRETVTDTQYF
NA	TRBD1	TRBV13	TRBJ1-1	TGTGCCAGCAGCTTCCGGGACAGGGGTTACACTGAAGCTTTCTTT	CASSFRDRGYTEAFF
NA	NA	TRBV6-4	TRBJ2-1	TGTGCCAGCAGTGCTAGTGGATATGAGCAGTTCTTC	CASSASGYEQFF
NA	NA	TRBV6-6	TRBJ1-1	TGTGCCAGCAGTTACTCGACCAGGGGTGAAGCTTTCTTT	CASSYSTRGEAFF
NA	TRBD1	TRBV5-1	TRBJ2-7	TGCGCCAGCAGCTTGTTGTCACAGGGGACCGGCGAGCAGTACTTC	CASSLLSQGTGEQYF
NA	NA	TRBV7-2	TRBJ1-1	TGTGCCAGCAGCAGAACCAGGGTCCTTACTGAAGCTTTCTTT	CASSRTRVLTEAFF
NA	NA	TRBV30	TRBJ2-5	TGTGCCTGGAATGGCGATAACCAAGAGACCCAGTACTTC	CAWNGDNQETQYF
NA	NA	TRBV4-2	TRBJ2-1	TGTGCCAGCAGCCAACAGGGGAAGGTGTGGATAGCGGGTACCTACAATGAGCAGTTCTTC	CASSQQGKVWIAGTYNEQFF
NA	TRBD1	TRBV6-5	TRBJ2-7	TGTGCCAGCGGGACAGGGGGCCCCAGCTCCTACGAGCAGTACTTC	CASGTGGPSSYEQYF
NA	NA	TRBV4-2	TRBJ2-6	TGTGCCAGCAGCCAAGATTATCCTCCCCGCTCTGGGGCCAACGTCCTGACTTTC	CASSQDYPPRSGANVLTF
NA	NA	TRBV29-1	TRBJ2-1	TGCAGCGTTTGGCGCAGGGCCTACAATGAGCAGTTCTTC	CSVWRRAYNEQFF
NA	TRBD2	TRBV28	TRBJ2-4	TGTGCCAGCAGTCGATTCGGGACTAGCGGACAAAAAAACATTCAGTACTTC	CASSRFGTSGQKNIQYF
few	TRBD1	TRBV5-1	TRBJ2-5	TGCGCCAGCAGCCCACAGGGGGGCGCAGAGACCCAGTACTTC	CASSPQGGAETQYF
few	NA	TRBV6-5	TRBJ2-3	TGTGCCAGCAGACTAACCTTAGGACAGAATACGCAGTATTTT	CASRLTLGQNTQYF
NA	TRBD2	TRBV7-8	TRBJ2-2	TGTGCCAGCATCCCCACGGGGGGGCGTAACACCGGGGAGCTGTTTTTT	CASIPTGGRNTGELFF
few	TRBD2	TRBV7-6	TRBJ2-2	TGTGCCAGCAGCTTAGTCGGCGGGGGGAACACCGGGGAGCTGTTTTTT	CASSLVGGGNTGELFF
NA	NA	TRBV28	TRBJ1-5	TGTGCCAGCAGTTTACGGGACGGAATCAATCAGCCCCAGCATTTT	CASSLRDGINQPQHF
NA	NA	TRBV7-9	TRBJ1-3	TGTGCCAGCAGCTTAGATAGGACGTTAAGCTCTGGAAACACCATATATTTT	CASSLDRTLSSGNTIYF
NA	NA	TRBV27	TRBJ1-5	TGTGCCAGCAGCCCACGGGGAGGGCGGGAGCATTTT	CASSPRGGREHF
NA	NA	TRBV18	TRBJ1-5	TGTGCCAGCTCACGACGGGGAGGCAATCAGCCCCAGCATTTT	CASSRRGGNQPQHF
NA	NA	TRBV10-3	TRBJ2-3	TGTGCCACCGGGACTTCTCAGCACACAGATACGCAGTATTTT	CATGTSQHTDTQYF
few	TRBD1	TRBV2	TRBJ1-1	TGTGCCAGCAGTGGGACAGGGGTTAACACTGAAGCTTTCTTT	CASSGTGVNTEAFF
NA	NA	TRBV6-1	TRBJ2-7	TGTGCCAGCAGTGCTCCCTCGGGGGTGTTCCACGAGCAGTACTTC	CASSAPSGVFHEQYF
NA	NA	TRBV5-4	TRBJ1-4	TGTGCCAGCAGCTTGGGTCCGGCGGAGATGGTTGGGGGTGAAAAACTGTTTTTT	CASSLGPAEMVGGEKLFF
few	NA	TRBV7-9	TRBJ1-2	TGTGCCAGCAGCGCACAGGCGGCAGTTGACTACACCTTC	CASSAQAAVDYTF
NA	NA	TRBV7-9	TRBJ2-5	TGTGCCAGCAGCTTAGAGGTAGTGGGAGAGACCCAGTACTTC	CASSLEVVGETQYF
NA	NA	TRBV10-3	TRBJ1-2	TGTGCCATCAGGGGGCCCTATGGCTACACCTTC	CAIRGPYGYTF
NA	TRBD1	TRBV7-9	TRBJ2-3	TGTGCCAGCAGCTTACTTCTAGGGCAGGGGGCCGGAGATACGCAGTATTTT	CASSLLLGQGAGDTQYF
NA	NA	TRBV6-5	TRBJ2-7	TGTGCCAGCAGTTACTCCCTCCGGGGTACCTACGAGCAGTACTTC	CASSYSLRGTYEQYF
NA	TRBD2	TRBV28	TRBJ2-6	TGTGCCAGCGGGGGGGGGACCTCTGGGGCCAACGTCCTGACTTTC	CASGGGTSGANVLTF
few	NA	TRBV10-3	TRBJ2-7	TGTGCCATCAGTAATCGGGACGCAGCAGACTACGAGCAGTACTTC	CAISNRDAADYEQYF
NA	NA	TRBV4-3	TRBJ2-6	TGCGCCAGCAGCCCCGAGACAGGCCCCAGCTCTGGGGCCAACGTCCTGACTTTC	CASSPETGPSSGANVLTF
NA	NA	TRBV19	TRBJ2-2	TGTGCCAGTAAGGTAGGAGTGCTCCTGAACACCGGGGAGCTGTTTTTT	CASKVGVLLNTGELFF
NA	NA	TRBV18	TRBJ1-1	TGTGCCAGCTCACCGAGGGTCTCTCGGGACACTGAAGCTTTCTTT	CASSPRVSRDTEAFF
NA	NA	TRBV19	TRBJ2-1	TGTGCCAGTAGTTACCACAATGAGCAGTTCTTC	CASSYHNEQFF
once	TRBD2	TRBV19	TRBJ2-1	TGTGCCAGTAAAACTAGCGGGAGCCATTTTTGGTTCTTC	CASKTSGSHFWFF
NA	NA	TRBV4-2	TRBJ1-5	TGTGCCAGCAGCCAGGGTACTATAGGGGGTGGCAATCAGCCCCAGCATTTT	CASSQGTIGGGNQPQHF
NA	NA	TRBV7-9	TRBJ1-2	TGTGCCAGCAGCTTAGATGGGCAGGGGAATGGCTACACCTTC	CASSLDGQGNGYTF
NA	NA	TRBV5-1	TRBJ1-6	TGCGCCAGCACCCCGTCGGGGGATAATTCACCCCTCCACTTT	CASTPSGDNSPLHF
NA	NA	TRBV6-1	TRBJ1-2	TGTGCCAGCAGGGAAAAGGACAGAACTAACTATGGCTACACCTTC	CASREKDRTNYGYTF
NA	NA	TRBV6-5	TRBJ1-1	TGTGCCAGCAGTTACTGGAGGAACACTGAAGCTTTCTTT	CASSYWRNTEAFF
NA	TRBD1	TRBV27	TRBJ1-2	TGTGCCAGCGGACGGACAGGGCATATTGGGGGCTACACCTTC	CASGRTGHIGGYTF
NA	NA	TRBV2	TRBJ1-4	TGTGCCAGCAGTGAGCAGGGTTCTAGTGCTAATGAAAAACTGTTTTTT	CASSEQGSSANEKLFF
once	NA	TRBV21-1	TRBJ1-5	TGTGCCAGCAGCAAAGTTCCAGGGCATAGCAATCAGCCCCAGCATTTT	CASSKVPGHSNQPQHF
NA	NA	TRBV7-9	TRBJ1-2	TGTGCCAGCAGCCGACTTATGACAGGTTATGGCTACACCTTC	CASSRLMTGYGYTF
once	NA	TRBV14	TRBJ1-1	TGTGCCAGCAGCCAAGATTTTCAGGGCTGGACTGAAGCTTTCTTT	CASSQDFQGWTEAFF
NA	NA	TRBV28	TRBJ1-5	TGTGCCAGCAGTACAGGACAGAGCAATCAGCCCCAGCATTTT	CASSTGQSNQPQHF
once	NA	TRBV7-3	TRBJ2-1	TGTGCCAGCAGCGTGACAAATTTGGGTGAGCAGTTCTTC	CASSVTNLGEQFF
few	NA	TRBV19	TRBJ1-2	TGTGCCCGAAAGCAGTACCGGCCCCCCTCCCCCTGGGACTATGGCTACACCTTC	CARKQYRPPSPWDYGYTF
NA	TRBD1	TRBV30	TRBJ1-1	TGTGCCTGGACGACAGGGTCGGCCACTGAAGCTTTCTTT	CAWTTGSATEAFF